This TCR beta chain was observed in a study of CD8+CD57+ T cells in acquired aplastic anemia. Genomic DNA provided the template from which TCR beta VDJ and CDR3 profiles were obtained. TCRdb recomputed calls from the reads with MiXCR, one row per CDR3 protein. The sample has roughly 250,000 distinct CDR3 sequences; roughly 82% are singletons. Per the germline V gene, CDR1 is LGHNA and CDR2 is YSLEER. This CDR3 is 12 amino acids long. Trimming took 4 bases from V and 5 from J; bases not matched to a gene: 0. An expansion of CD8+CD57+ cells by flow cytometry had been shown in patients chosen for sequencing. Therapy had not been given to patients before blood sampling.

The chain employs TRBV4-3 and TRBJ2-7, with TRBD1 matching over 9 bases. Sample: sorted CD4+, CD8+, or CD8+CD57+ T cells (not recorded which) from PBMCs. The TCR was taken from a human donor with aplastic anemia. The CDR3 loop reads CASSRTGDEQYF. The CDR3, as DNA: TGCGCCAGCAGCCGGACAGGGGACGAGCAGTACTTC.